The next 22 T cell receptor beta chains were all read from a single sample in a study of blood T cells in healthy people across ages. Combining a sample-barcoded 5' primer with a J-beta primer mix, a second PCR ran for 7 to 11 cycles. TCRdb independently ran MiXCR on the 5' RACE reads; one entry per CDR3 protein. The sample carries about 650,000 distinct CDR3 sequences, about a third recorded once. The sequenced sample was blood. These receptors all stem from a woman over 75 in good health.

This clonotype was counted many times. This chain uses TRBV30 with TRBJ2-1, with 11 bases that match TRBD2. V trimming: 2 bases; J trimming: 9 bases; junction bases outside the gene matches: 6. Germline CDR1 and CDR2: GTSNPN and SVGIG (reference sequence). The CDR3 covers 14 residues. CDR3 bases: TGTGCCTGGAGTCTGACTAGCGGGGTCTTTGAGCAGTTCTTC. This translates into CAWSLTSGVFEQFF.

Notes on this clonotype: A read error may produce the germline difference seen at one junction end. V is TRBV6-1 and J is TRBJ2-7; D may be TRBD1 (8 bases). CDR3 size: 16 residues. In germline, CDR1 is MNHNS, CDR2 SASEGT. CDR3 amino acids: CASGEAYRGGPYEQYF. CDR3 sequence (DNA): TGTGCCAGCGGTGAAGCATACAGGGGGGGCCCCTACGAGCAGTACTTC.

The table lists this clonotype with many counts. In DNA, the CDR3 is TGTGCCAGCAGCGTAGCACAGGGGCCCACAGATACGCAGTATTTT. It is translated as CASSVAQGPTDTQYF. The V call is TRBV9, the J call TRBJ2-3; 7 positions match TRBD1. The CDR3 has 15 amino acids. CDR1 SGDLS and CDR2 YYNGEE come from the germline V gene. With V trimmed by 0 bases and J by 2 bases, 3 bases remained unmatched.

Remarks on this clonotype: A much larger clone differs from this one at a single base, so this may be a read error. This rearrangement joins TRBV20-1 to TRBJ2-6, with D maybe TRBD1 (5 bases). This CDR3 is built from 18 residues. The germline V gene has CDR1 DFQATT and CDR2 SNEGSKA (reference sequence). The CDR3 protein is CSARDSSGGSSGANVRTF. CDR3 in DNA: TGCAGTGCTAGAGATAGTAGTGGCGGAAGCTCTGGGGCCAACGTCCGGACTTTC.

Concerning this clonotype itself: The CDR3 does not close with the conserved phenylalanine or tryptophan, likely indicating a read error. V is TRBV11-3 and J is TRBJ2-2; a weak D match, TRBD1 (5 bases). The CDR3 is made up of 13 amino acids. V dropped 0 bases and J dropped 14 bases, with 13 bases sitting between them. Germline loops: CDR1 SGHNT, CDR2 YENEEA. CDR3 DNA: TGTGCCAGCAGCTTAGAGCAGGGAAGTTTCCTGTTTGTT. Amino acids: CASSLEQGSFLFV.

The chain combines TRBV7-2 with TRBJ2-3, with TRBD1 matching over 8 bases. With V trimmed by 3 bases and J by 6 bases, 2 bases remained unmatched. Germline values: CDR1 SGHTA, CDR2 FQGNSA. The CDR3 loop spans 13 amino acids. The CDR3 nucleotides read TGTGCCAGCAGCTTTCAGGGGGCCGATACGCAGTATTTT. The encoded protein is CASSFQGADTQYF.

This clonotype was seen only a few times. The genes are TRBV30 and TRBJ2-7; possible D gene TRBD1, 6 bases. Trimming took off 2 bases at V and 5 bases at J, with 10 bases between the two ends. Germline V lookup: CDR1 GTSNPN, CDR2 SVGIG (reference sequence). The CDR3 is 12 amino acids. The DNA for the CDR3 is TGTGCCTGGAGTCCCAGGGACAACGAGCAGTACTTC. It encodes CAWSPRDNEQYF.

V and J are TRBV11-2 and TRBJ1-2, with D possibly being TRBD1 (5 bases). V was shortened by 1 base and J by 7 bases, with 13 bases between the two germline ends. The CDR3 is 14 amino acids. Germline values: CDR1 SGHAT, CDR2 FQNNGV. In DNA, the CDR3 is TGTGCCAGCAGCTTAGGGGACGAAGGGAGTGGCTACACCTTC. Translation: CASSLGDEGSGYTF.

The chain couples TRBV2 to TRBJ1-2; no clear D gene. The ends were cut back, 6 bases at V and 0 bases at J, with 14 bases in the middle. CDR1 SNHLY and CDR2 FYNNEI come from the germline V gene. This CDR3 contains 15 residues. The CDR3 nucleotides are TGTGCCAGCAGCGGGGATGGGAAAACTAACTATGGCTACACCTTC. It yields the protein CASSGDGKTNYGYTF.

On this clonotype itself: A read error may explain this, as a much larger clone is one base away. The chain recombines TRBV9 with TRBJ2-4; D is unresolved. The CDR3 runs to 18 residues. CDR1 is SGDLS, CDR2 YYNGEE, per germline. The germline V and J ends were trimmed by 0 bases and 0 bases, with 16 bases remaining between them. This CDR3 is CASSVEVGEMLAKNIQYF. The CDR3 DNA sequence: TGTGCCAGCAGCGTAGAAGTGGGCGAGATGCTAGCCAAAAACATTCAGTACTTC. Combining the CDR3 with reference TRBV9 and TRBJ2-4 gives the whole variable domain DSGVTQTPKHLITATGQRVTLRCSPRSGDLSVYWYQQSLDQGLQFLIQYYNGEERAKGNILERFSAQQFPDLHSELNLSSLELGDSALYFCASSVEVGEMLAKNIQYFGAGTRLSVL.

This clonotype was detected ten times or more. The rearrangement joins TRBV5-1 to TRBJ2-3; 11 bases align to TRBD2. CDR1 and CDR2 (germline): SGHRS, YFSETQ. The trim removed 0 bases at V and 4 bases at J, leaving 4 bases unmatched. The CDR3 length is 16 residues. The CDR3 reads CASSLALAGGADTQYF. In nucleotides, the CDR3 is TGCGCCAGCAGCTTGGCGCTAGCGGGGGGAGCAGATACGCAGTATTTT.

This clonotype was seen a handful of times. The chain recombines TRBV19 with TRBJ2-1; 15 positions agree with TRBD2. The tail of the sequence fits TRBJ2-7 better, so the J call may be wrong. This CDR3 region has 15 residues. In germline, CDR1 is LNHDA, CDR2 SQIVND (reference sequence). The CDR3 region is CASSAGTSGGNEQYF. The CDR3 bases are TGTGCCAGTAGTGCCGGGACTAGCGGGGGGAACGAGCAGTACTTC.

This clonotype was recorded many times. This rearrangement joins TRBV27 to TRBJ2-1; 8 nucleotides align to TRBD1. The CDR3 spans 15 residues. Germline values: CDR1 MNHEY, CDR2 SMNVEV (reference sequence). The J segment lost 1 base and the V segment lost 6 bases, leaving 5 bases of the junction unmatched. CDR3 sequence reads: CASREGQASYNEQFF. The CDR3 DNA is TGTGCCAGCAGGGAGGGACAGGCGTCCTACAATGAGCAGTTCTTC.

This clonotype showed up just a few times. The chain joins TRBV27 to TRBJ1-1; perhaps TRBD1 as D (5 bases). CDR1 is MNHEY and CDR2 is SMNVEV in the germline V gene (reference sequence). The CDR3 length is 11 residues. V was clipped by 8 bases and J by 9 bases, with 13 bases between them. The CDR3 here is CASLLRGKAFF. DNA for the CDR3: TGTGCCAGCCTCCTCCGGGGGAAAGCTTTCTTT.

The V gene is TRBV23-1, the J gene TRBJ1-2; D perhaps matches TRBD1 (5 bases). Being an ORF, TRBV23-1 has a function that is uncertain. This CDR3 comprises 19 residues. V shed 4 bases and J shed 6 bases, with 30 bases lying between them. The CDR3 DNA reads as TGCGCCAGCAGTCCCCCTAGGCGGGACGAAGACCCTCCTGAGGATGGCTACACCTTC. Translated, it gives CASSPPRRDEDPPEDGYTF.

This rearrangement joins TRBV20-1 to TRBJ2-4, with 10 bases aligning to TRBD1. The J call may be wrong; the DNA end is better matched by TRBJ2-5. CDR3 size: 17 residues. Germline CDR1 is DFQATT and CDR2 is SNEGSKA (reference sequence). The chain's CDR3 is CSARERWTGGYSETQYF. For the CDR3, the DNA is TGCAGTGCTAGAGAAAGGTGGACAGGGGGTTATTCGGAGACCCAGTACTTC.

This clonotype has a count of ten or more. This rearrangement joins TRBV30 to TRBJ2-1; no reliable D call. V was pared by 7 bases and J by 8 bases, with 12 bases between. Germline CDR1 is GTSNPN and CDR2 is SVGIG (reference sequence). This CDR3 is 11 amino acids long. The CDR3 loop reads CALDSGYEQFF. DNA for the CDR3: TGTGCCTTGGATAGTGGTTATGAGCAGTTCTTC.

This clonotype was counted between two and nine times. Just one base apart from a much larger clone, this may be a read error. The chain uses TRBV12-3 or TRBV12-4 and TRBJ2-7, with TRBD1 matching over 8 bases. The CDR3 is 13 residues long. J lost 2 bases, V lost 6 bases, and 3 bases had no gene match. This CDR3 reads CASREGQAYEQYF. The CDR3 bases are TGTGCCAGCAGGGAGGGACAGGCCTACGAGCAGTACTTC.

The chain employs TRBV7-2 and TRBJ1-6; 8 positions agree with TRBD1. This CDR3 has 13 amino acids. Trimming took 5 bases from V and 13 from J; bases not matched to a gene: 7. The germline gives CDR1 SGHTA, CDR2 FQGNSA. The CDR3 nucleotides are TGTGCCAGCAGCCTGGGACAGGTCGCCCCCCTCCACTTT. Its protein product is CASSLGQVAPLHF.

The chain links TRBV7-3 to TRBJ1-1; D perhaps matches TRBD1 (6 bases). The V and J ends lost 6 bases and 5 bases respectively, with 13 bases between them. CDR1 SGHTA and CDR2 FQGTGA come from the germline V gene. There are 13 residues in the CDR3. The chain's CDR3 is CASRPLQGTEAFF. In DNA form, the CDR3 reads TGTGCCAGCAGACCTTTACAGGGAACTGAAGCTTTCTTT.

There are many counts of this clonotype. V and J are TRBV9 and TRBJ2-3; D uncertain. CDR1 is SGDLS, CDR2 YYNGEE, per germline. This CDR3 is 15 amino acids long. The V end lost 2 bases, the J end lost 0 bases, and 10 bases lay between the germline ends. The chain's CDR3 is CASSVQPGSTDTQYF. CDR3 coding DNA: TGTGCCAGCAGCGTGCAGCCCGGGAGCACAGATACGCAGTATTTT.

About this clonotype itself: Just one base apart from a much larger clone, this may be a read error. The chain carries TRBV7-2 and TRBJ1-6; D unresolved. CDR3 size: 14 residues. Germline V gene lookup returns CDR1 SGHTA and CDR2 FQGNSA. The CDR3 DNA follows: TGTGCCGGCAGCTTGACACGGACGGGGTCACCCCTCCACTTT. Translation gives CAGSLTRTGSPLHF.